This T cell receptor beta chain originates from a study of cytomegalovirus exposure and HLA in healthy donors (dated by TCRdb to 2017 to 2019). Background on the whole study: In an earlier analysis of some 610 of the donors, 250 to 350 Gb of sequence data and 117 million unique TCR beta sequences from about 190 million T cells were reported. To predict cytomegalovirus infection status, the study combined high-throughput TCR immunosequencing, statistical association of individual TCRs with disease status, and machine learning. Every discovery cohort repertoire had been produced on one sequencing platform. Donor age, sex, ethnicity and CMV serostatus were compiled together with the repertoire data. Around 320 gigabases of sequencing data and 70 million to 100 million unique TCR sequences were included in an early release covering roughly 600 HLA-typed donors. Four or five DR-DQ haplotypes were handled as single units for association and clustering because linkage in the cohort was strong. The study used immunosequencing to profile the T cell repertoires of 600 to 850 subjects and linked those repertoires to cytomegalovirus serostatus. Across around 400 genotyped donors of the cohort, an average of roughly 250,000 unique TCR beta nucleotide sequences per donor were sequenced, and about a sixth of those sequences were non-productive. Genome-wide SNP genotypes for about 65% of the 666 donors were used in a later genetic analysis, which treated that subset as a discovery cohort. Of the roughly 400 genotyped donors, 81% fell in the genetic ancestry cluster associated with self-reported Caucasian donors. The study was designed to test whether signatures of past pathogen exposure could be identified by cataloging public T cell receptors. In the later analysis, no new phenotypic data were used to find candidate immune exposures; instead, reliance was placed on TCR beta sequences and their occurrence across donors. In addition to the first cohort of 666 subjects, a separate validation cohort of under 150 different subjects was used. Class I and class II HLA loci were covered by the typing at four-digit resolution. The number of typed donors differed by locus: 629-630 for A, B, C, DRB1 and DQB1; 500 to 550 for DQA1; 606 for DPA1; and around 490 for DPB1. To decide whether each TCR beta V gene segment behaved as functional or pseudogenic, an earlier analysis of nearly 600 of the donors relied on high-throughput TCR beta sequencing. In a later analysis, previously published TCR beta repertoires from roughly 710 donors were re-analyzed and high-resolution HLA genotyping was added so that TCR occurrence patterns could be studied. Broader findings and caveats from the paper: In an earlier analysis of fewer than 700 of the donors, most TCR beta V segments appeared in productive rearrangements about 87% or about 30% of the time, broadly matching IMGT annotations. Correlated functional status among segregating V segments might reflect linkage disequilibrium, but an unknown experimental factor could not be ruled out. Because HLA typing was missing for some donors at each locus, association tests included only the typed subset. A later analysis reported that several top co-occurrence clusters appeared linked to parvovirus B19, influenza, CMV and Epstein-Barr virus. A group of highly shared sequence variants was considered likely to be a technical artifact of the sequencing pipeline. In a later analysis, most CMV-associated TCR beta chains were found to appear HLA-restricted, with HLA associations seemingly driven largely by CMV exposure. A further reported finding was that TCR beta sequences accurately predicted the HLA-A and HLA-B alleles for most subjects in the first cohort. According to a later genetic analysis, donors in an Asian-associated ancestry cluster had fewer N-insertions in productive TCRs than the roughly 670-donor mean. When HLA alleles, especially DR and DQ, strongly co-occurred, attributing TCR associations to individual alleles was difficult. At a false discovery rate of 0.05, a later analysis linked around 17,000 TCR beta sequences to specific HLA alleles. Most TCR sequences were seen in very few donors, while some public TCRs were found in many individuals. Only TCR beta chains were sequenced in this cohort, and the absence of alpha or paired-chain data limited detectable features. In a later analysis, HLA-associated TCR beta chains were found to be more clonally expanded and to have lower generation probabilities than equally common non-associated chains. Three of the identified cytomegalovirus-associated TCR beta chains were confirmed in vitro to be specific for cytomegalovirus antigens. Around 16 rarely observed V segments, including chromosome 9 orphons, were excluded from the earlier analysis of a few hundred of the donors because counts were too low. In a later analysis, the rate of TCR association differed among HLA loci, with DRB1 alleles having the most associated TCRs and HLA-C alleles having the fewest. The only immune exposure information available for the cohort was CMV serostatus. Sequencing depth was assumed to be roughly uniform across donors in the presence/absence analyses, though that assumption may not hold. A later genetic analysis associated a missense DCLRE1C variant with V-gene and J-gene trimming of TCR beta chains, and an independent cohort replicated the association. The study gave a list of 150 to 200 TCR beta chains associated with cytomegalovirus. Some IMGT-functional V segments, including TRBV6-2 and TRBV6-3, could not be told apart with the 87-base-pair reads, so those segments were excluded. The authors suggested that the approach could potentially be extended to other disease states and immunological phenotypes. The classifier was reported to diagnose cytomegalovirus status with high specificity and sensitivity in both the original and validation cohorts.

In total, roughly 670 healthy bone marrow donors made up the cohort. Cohort members were all nominally healthy when sampled, although unrecorded immune exposures were likely present. The donor tested CMV seronegative, placing the donor among the roughly 340 seronegative members of the cohort. Each donor provided a peripheral blood sample, and peripheral blood mononuclear cells were used for TCR beta sequencing. The Qiagen DNeasy Blood Extraction Kit was used to extract genomic DNA from the blood cell samples. This clone was seen once. There is no known antigen for this receptor. One base away there is no much larger clone; base qualities are not given. V trim: 3 bases; J trim: 0 bases; unmatched bases: 1. The CDR3 numbers 15 residues from cysteine through phenylalanine. This entry keeps only the CDR3 DNA: 45 bases, framed from base 1. Looking up the germline V gene yields CDR1 KGHSH and CDR2 LQKENI.

The method was the immunoSEQ multiplex PCR assay. For the multiplex PCR, a mixture combining 60 forward primers for TCR Vbeta segments and 13 reverse primers for TCR Jbeta segments was used. A multiplex PCR assay on genomic DNA amplified the CDR3 region of rearranged TCR beta genes. On the Illumina HiSeq System, the amplified TCR beta libraries were sequenced as 87-base-pair reads. The paper's processing steps were these. In a later analysis, approximately 74 million unique TCR beta chains were counted across the roughly 700 repertoires, and roughly 10 million of these chains were shared by at least two donors. To remove PCR and sequencing errors, raw reads were error-corrected and collapsed into unique sequences using a nearest-neighbor algorithm that merged closely related sequences. CDR3 sequences were aligned to IMGT reference sequences to assign V, D and J gene segments. For a sequence to be retained, a match of at least six nucleotides was required to both a V gene segment and a J gene segment. A rearrangement counted as productive if the CDR3 had no stop codons and remained in frame with V and J, and every other rearrangement counted as non-productive. Following IMGT convention, CDR3 was defined as the stretch from the second conserved V-encoded cysteine up to the conserved J-encoded phenylalanine. The earlier analysis of about 610 of the donors excluded sequences that lacked an unambiguous match to a single V gene segment. In an earlier analysis of around 590 of the donors, a V segment was called functional when productive rearrangements were above 56.7%, and segregating when the standard deviation between donors exceeded 5%. To diagnose cytomegalovirus status from the catalog of TCR beta chain sequences, a statistical classification framework was built. V and J gene assignment, in a later analysis, came from comparing TCR nucleotide sequences with IMGT/GENE-DB human TR gene sequences. The TCRdist pipeline was used in a later analysis to assign CDR3 sequences and most-parsimonious VDJ recombination scenarios. In a later analysis, each TCR beta chain was defined by its CDR3 amino acid sequence together with its V-gene family, and reads without a unique V-gene family were excluded. In a later analysis, 550 to 650 highly shared, low-generation-probability nucleotide sequences were removed to address suspected cross-contamination and a sequencing artifact. In a later analysis, a clonal expansion index was calculated for each public chain from normalized within-repertoire ranks of inferred template counts. A later analysis computed generation probabilities with a VDJ recombination model fitted to out-of-frame rearrangements, and checked the results against IGoR. In a later analysis, hypergeometric tests were used to score TCR-TCR, TCR-HLA and TCR-CMV co-occurrence, with a repertoire-size bias correction applied to TCR pairs. To estimate false discovery rates, a later analysis permuted the HLA or CMV assignments 20 times. In a later analysis, co-occurring TCRs were grouped using DBSCAN, with TCRdist sequence similarity added in when clustering inside HLA-allele-positive subsets. Repertoires with fewer than 30,000 or more than 120,000 public chains, plus five repertoires with anomalous nucleotide sharing, were excluded from co-occurrence clustering. Sourced from immuneACCESS, this table was stored by TCRdb with only in-frame sequences that have V and J called. A share of the clones is absent; for the studies checked, an unresolved V gene accounts for under half, and the remainder has no known explanation. V and J calls and clone size are those listed in that table; D and trimming were worked out from the DNA. The sample includes about 180,000 clones, with around 77% observed a single time. Under 2.5% of the sample comes from the top ten.

The rearrangement combines TRBV18 with TRBJ2-1, and 8 junctional nucleotides match TRBD2. Sequencing used PBMCs. This TCR derives from a man aged 55-75 years in good health and CMV-seronegative. CDR3 region: CASSPLAGSYNEQFF. The nucleotide sequence is TGTGCCAGCTCACCTCTAGCGGGCTCCTACAATGAGCAGTTCTTC.